These 21 T cell receptor beta chains originate from one sample sequenced in a study of yellow fever vaccine responses in identical twins. TCRdb analysed the RT-PCR reads with MiXCR anew, one entry per CDR3 protein. The table includes about 19,000 distinct CDR3 sequences, around 70% detected once. This material consisted of T cells from blood (PBMCs), unsorted or a sorted subset (not recorded which), taken before or after yellow fever vaccination (not recorded which). These receptors all come from a woman younger than 35 who received the yellow fever vaccine.

V and J are TRBV29-1 and TRBJ2-2, with D tentatively TRBD2 (5 bases). The V and J ends lost 7 bases and 5 bases respectively, with 17 bases between them. Per the germline V gene, CDR1 is SQVTM and CDR2 is ANQGSEA. The CDR3 sequence is 14 residues long. The CDR3 coding sequence is TGCAGCGCAGCGGTCCCAACGGGGACCGGGGAGCTGTTTTTT. Translating gives CSAAVPTGTGELFF.

The V call is TRBV12-3 or TRBV12-4, the J call TRBJ2-1, with D perhaps assigned TRBD1 or TRBD2 (6 bases each). The ends were cut back, 7 bases at V and 1 base at J, with 14 bases in the middle. The CDR3 contains 15 residues. The CDR3 DNA is TGTGCCAGCAAAGAGAGGGGGAGGTCCTACAATGAGCAGTTCTTC. It translates to CASKERGRSYNEQFF.

The chain uses TRBV4-1 and TRBJ2-7; no reliable D call. In germline, CDR1 is MGHRA, CDR2 YSYEKL. V was trimmed by 1 base and J by 3 bases, leaving 13 bases between them. The length of the CDR3 is 15 residues. The CDR3 nucleotides are TGCGCCAGCAGCCAAGTCCTGTCCAGTGACTACGAGCAGTACTTC. Protein product: CASSQVLSSDYEQYF.

The table lists this clonotype with a few counts. V and J are TRBV11-3 and TRBJ2-5; 10 bases fit TRBD1. CDR1 SGHNT and CDR2 YENEEA come from the germline V gene. The CDR3 is 15 amino acids. V gave up 4 bases and J gave up 2 bases; unmatched junction bases: 4. CDR3 in DNA: TGTGCCAGCAGCTCGGACAGGGGGAGACAAGAGACCCAGTACTTC. It translates to CASSSDRGRQETQYF.

This chain joins TRBV9 and TRBJ1-2, with 9 bases aligning to TRBD1. J was trimmed by 1 base and V by 4 bases; bases with no gene match: 5. This CDR3 spans 15 amino acids. The germline CDR1 and CDR2 sequences are SGDLS and YYNGEE. Here the CDR3 DNA reads TGTGCCAGCAGCAGAACGGGACAGGGTAACTATGGCTACACCTTC. As protein: CASSRTGQGNYGYTF.

The chain uses TRBV6-2 or TRBV6-3 and TRBJ1-5; 7 bases map to TRBD1. Trimming at V came to 5 bases and at J to 7 bases, leaving 11 bases not matched to a gene. The CDR3 is 15 amino acids. Germline CDR1 reads MNHEY; CDR2 reads SVGEGT. The DNA of the CDR3 is TGTGCCAGCAGTCACCCGACAGGGAGGGAGCAGCCCCAGCATTTT. It encodes CASSHPTGREQPQHF.

The CDR3 sequence is CASSIGRVTDTQYF. The CDR3 DNA follows: TGTGCCAGCAGTATAGGGCGGGTGACAGATACGCAGTATTTT. The chain couples TRBV12-3 or TRBV12-4 to TRBJ2-3, with D maybe TRBD2 (5 bases). Trimming cost V 5 bases and J 3 bases, with 12 bases left between them. The length of the CDR3 is 14 residues.

V and J are TRBV28 and TRBJ1-6, with a tentative D call TRBD1 (6 bases). Germline V gene data show CDR1 as MDHEN and CDR2 as SYDVKM. The ends were cut back, 4 bases at V and 6 bases at J, with 13 bases in the middle. This CDR3 comprises 15 residues. The CDR3 sequence: CASSSSTGFNSPLHF. The CDR3 DNA is TGTGCCAGCAGTTCCTCGACAGGTTTTAATTCACCCCTCCACTTT.

The chain is built from TRBV18 and TRBJ2-4; tentative D call: TRBD2 (6 bases). The germline CDR1 and CDR2 sequences are KGHSH and LQKENI. Trimming removed 0 bases at V and 6 bases at J, with 12 bases between. The CDR3 has 15 residues. CDR3 nucleotides: TGTGCCAGCTCACCACCTACGGGAGAGGGAAACATTCAGTACTTC. This gives the protein CASSPPTGEGNIQYF.

The chain combines TRBV29-1 with TRBJ1-1; D unresolved. Trimming stripped 2 bases from V and 8 bases from J, with 9 bases between. The germline V gene encodes CDR1 SQVTM and CDR2 ANQGSEA. The CDR3 contains 11 residues. DNA of the CDR3: TGCAGCGTTGAAAACTTGGGAGAAGCTTTCTTT. Residues: CSVENLGEAFF.

The V call is TRBV4-1, the J call TRBJ2-5, with D unresolved. Trimming took 1 base from V and 1 from J, leaving 7 bases between them. Germline loops: CDR1 MGHRA, CDR2 YSYEKL. The CDR3 is 14 residues long. Here the CDR3 DNA reads TGCGCCAGCAGCCAAGCCCCTGCCCAAGAGACCCAGTACTTC. This codes for CASSQAPAQETQYF.

This sequence joins TRBV20-1 and TRBJ2-1; 8 nucleotides agree with TRBD2. This CDR3 has 12 amino acids. Germline V gene lookup returns CDR1 DFQATT and CDR2 SNEGSKA (reference sequence). The J segment lost 4 bases and the V segment lost 7 bases, leaving 3 bases of the junction unmatched. The DNA for the CDR3 is TGCAGTGTTGAGCGGGGGTACAATGAGCAGTTCTTC. It is translated as CSVERGYNEQFF.

V gene TRBV2 combines with J gene TRBJ1-4; D gene uncertain. Per germline, CDR1 SNHLY and CDR2 FYNNEI. The germline V and J ends were trimmed by 0 bases and 6 bases, with 14 bases remaining between them. This CDR3 comprises 16 residues. The CDR3 region has the DNA TGTGCCAGCAGTGAAGCATCGCAGCCCCATGATGAAAAACTGTTTTTT. Translated: CASSEASQPHDEKLFF.

The gene calls are TRBV2 and TRBJ2-5; 7 bases align to TRBD1. CDR3 length: 15 residues. The V gene end was trimmed by 4 bases and the J gene end by 1 base; junction bases not matched to a gene: 6. Germline lookup yields CDR1 SNHLY and CDR2 FYNNEI. CDR3 protein: CASSGDRAGQETQYF. The CDR3 coding sequence is TGTGCCAGCAGTGGCGACAGGGCGGGCCAAGAGACCCAGTACTTC.

V gene TRBV20-1 combines with J gene TRBJ2-5; D gene ambiguous. CDR1 and CDR2 from the germline V gene are DFQATT and SNEGSKA (reference sequence). The ends were cut back, 3 bases at V and 5 bases at J, with 7 bases in the middle. This CDR3 contains 11 residues. CDR3 DNA sequence: TGCAGTGCTAGGAACGGGGAGACCCAGTACTTC. This sequence encodes CSARNGETQYF.

V gene TRBV11-1 combines with J gene TRBJ2-3; D remains ambiguous. V gave up 8 bases and J gave up 6 bases, with 15 bases separating them. Per the germline V gene, CDR1 is SGHAT and CDR2 is FQDESV (reference sequence). This CDR3 comprises 13 residues. CDR3: CASQNSPADTQYF. DNA of the CDR3: TGTGCCAGCCAAAATTCCCCGGCGGATACGCAGTATTTT.

This clonotype has just a few counts. Here the CDR3 DNA reads TGTGCCAGCAGTTTAGCCACGAGGACAGGGAGGAACGAGCAGTACTTC. Protein product: CASSLATRTGRNEQYF. The rearrangement uses TRBV12-3 or TRBV12-4 and TRBJ2-7; 8 bases fit TRBD1. Losses at the gene ends were 0 bases for V and 5 bases for J; bases not matched to a gene: 9. This CDR3 spans 16 amino acids.

This chain joins TRBV11-3 and TRBJ2-1; 10 bases map to TRBD1. The ends lost 4 bases at V and 3 bases at J; junction bases unmatched: 3. Germline CDR1 and CDR2: SGHNT and YENEEA. The CDR3 is 15 amino acids. The CDR3 loop is CASSSGQGFYNEQFF. CDR3 DNA: TGTGCCAGCAGCTCGGGACAGGGGTTCTACAATGAGCAGTTCTTC.

This chain links TRBV27 with TRBJ1-1, with D tentatively TRBD1 (5 bases). This CDR3 contains 13 residues. Germline values: CDR1 MNHEY, CDR2 SMNVEV (reference sequence). V was pared by 1 base and J by 5 bases, with 8 bases between. The CDR3 coding sequence is TGTGCCAGCAGTTTATTTTGGGGGACTGAAGCTTTCTTT. This gives the protein CASSLFWGTEAFF.

The rearrangement uses TRBV9 and TRBJ1-2; 8 nucleotides line up with TRBD1. This CDR3 is 18 amino acids long. Germline V CDR1 and CDR2: SGDLS, YYNGEE. Trimming at V came to 3 bases and at J to 1 base, leaving 14 bases not matched to a gene. The CDR3 here is CASSATLNPGQDNYGYTF. CDR3 DNA sequence: TGTGCCAGCAGCGCCACACTAAACCCGGGACAGGATAACTATGGCTACACCTTC.

The chain has TRBV27 and TRBJ1-6; no firm D call. Per the germline V gene, CDR1 is MNHEY and CDR2 is SMNVEV (reference sequence). This CDR3 region has 12 residues. The ends were cut back, 2 bases at V and 9 bases at J, with 5 bases in the middle. The CDR3 DNA reads as TGTGCCAGCAGTTTAGGTGGTTCACCCCTCCACTTT. This codes for CASSLGGSPLHF.